This TCR beta chain was captured by sequencing in a study of OX40 agonist ivuxolimab in advanced cancers. Study-wide background: Of mixed ages from about 23 to 79 and averaging roughly 64 years, the group was just under 85% male. Partial response was recorded in three patients: one hepatocellular carcinoma and two cutaneous melanoma cases.

Broader study findings: Averaging showed that CD8+ T cells had more expanded clones than CD4+ did.

Patients who had autoimmune disease history or got systemic immunosuppression were left out. The data were produced by immunoSEQ multiplex PCR, yet TCRdb's version contains in-frame clones alone and is incomplete. The sample lists 60,000 to 85,000 clones; roughly 86% were seen once. Regarding this clone: The antigen is not known.

The TCR sequence derives from an adult with an advanced solid tumor such as melanoma, head and neck, liver or kidney cancer. Material: CD4+ or CD8+ T cells sorted from blood, obtained in a trial of the OX40 agonist ivuxolimab.

CDR3 protein: CASSPLSENTEAFF. CDR3 nucleotide sequence: TGTGCCAGCTCACCCCTGTCAGAGAACACTGAAGCTTTCTTT. This sequence joins TRBV18 and TRBJ1-1, with no clear D. CDR1 is KGHSH, CDR2 LQKENI, per germline. The CDR3 loop spans 14 amino acids. The ends were cut back, 3 bases at V and 1 base at J, with 9 bases in the middle.